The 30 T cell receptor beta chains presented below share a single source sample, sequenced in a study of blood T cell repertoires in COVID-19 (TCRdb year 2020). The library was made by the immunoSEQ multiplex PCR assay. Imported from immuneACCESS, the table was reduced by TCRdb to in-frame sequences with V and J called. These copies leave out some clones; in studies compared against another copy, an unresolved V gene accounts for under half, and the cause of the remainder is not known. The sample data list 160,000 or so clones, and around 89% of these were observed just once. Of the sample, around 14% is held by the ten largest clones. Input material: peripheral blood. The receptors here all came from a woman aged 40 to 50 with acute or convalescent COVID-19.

The CDR3 sequence: CAWSSGQNYEQYF. CDR3 DNA sequence: TGTGCCTGGAGTTCTGGTCAGAACTACGAGCAGTACTTC. This sequence joins TRBV30 and TRBJ2-7; no definite D call. CDR1 and CDR2 from the germline V gene are GTSNPN and SVGIG (reference sequence). This CDR3 has 13 residues. The V gene lost 2 bases and the J gene lost 3 bases, with 11 bases spanning the gap.

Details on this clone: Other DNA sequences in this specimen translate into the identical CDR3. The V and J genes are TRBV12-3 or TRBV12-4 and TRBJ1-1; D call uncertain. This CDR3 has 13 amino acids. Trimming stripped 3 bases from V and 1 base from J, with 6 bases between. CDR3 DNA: TGTGCCAGCAGTTTCGGCGGGAACACTGAAGCTTTCTTT. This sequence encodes CASSFGGNTEAFF.

This CDR3 is CASSETQGGFGEKLFF. CDR3 DNA: TGCGCCAGCAGCGAGACCCAGGGAGGTTTCGGCGAAAAACTGTTTTTT. V usage is TRBV5-1 and J usage is TRBJ1-4; possibly TRBD1 for D (5 bases). This CDR3 has 16 residues. V lost 4 bases and J lost 8, with 21 bases in between. Germline V gene sequence: CDR1 SGHRS, CDR2 YFSETQ. Looking up the rest from reference TRBV5-1 and TRBJ1-4 gives the full variable domain: KAGVTQTPRYLIKTRGQQVTLSCSPISGHRSVSWYQQTPGQGLQFLFEYFSETQRNKGNFPGRFSGRQFSNSRSEMNVSTLELGDSALYLCASSETQGGFGEKLFFGSGTQLSVL.

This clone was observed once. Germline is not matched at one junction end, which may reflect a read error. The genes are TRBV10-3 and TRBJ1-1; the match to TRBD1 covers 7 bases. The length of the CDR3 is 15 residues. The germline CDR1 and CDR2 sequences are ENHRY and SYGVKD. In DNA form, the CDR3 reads TGTGCCATCAGTGAGTCCCCACAGGGGAACTCTGAAGCTTTCTTT. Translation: CAISESPQGNSEAFF.

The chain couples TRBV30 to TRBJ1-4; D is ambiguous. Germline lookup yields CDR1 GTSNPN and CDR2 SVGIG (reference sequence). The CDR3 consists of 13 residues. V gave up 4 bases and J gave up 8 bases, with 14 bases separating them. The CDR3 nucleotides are TGTGCCTGGAACCGAAAAGGAGGCGAAAAACTGTTTTTT. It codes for CAWNRKGGEKLFF.

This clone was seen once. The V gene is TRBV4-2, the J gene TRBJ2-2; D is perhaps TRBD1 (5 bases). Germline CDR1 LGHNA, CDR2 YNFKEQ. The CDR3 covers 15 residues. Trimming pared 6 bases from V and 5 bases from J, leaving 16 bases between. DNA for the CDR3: TGTGCCAGCAGGCCCCAGGGCGTAGGTACCGGGGAGCTGTTTTTT. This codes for CASRPQGVGTGELFF.

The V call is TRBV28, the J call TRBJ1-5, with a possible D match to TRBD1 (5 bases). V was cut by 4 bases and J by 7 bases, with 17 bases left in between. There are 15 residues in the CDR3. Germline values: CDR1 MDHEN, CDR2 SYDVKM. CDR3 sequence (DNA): TGTGCCAGCAGTTCTGGGTCGGGGGGTGGGCAGCCCCAGCATTTT. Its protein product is CASSSGSGGGQPQHF.

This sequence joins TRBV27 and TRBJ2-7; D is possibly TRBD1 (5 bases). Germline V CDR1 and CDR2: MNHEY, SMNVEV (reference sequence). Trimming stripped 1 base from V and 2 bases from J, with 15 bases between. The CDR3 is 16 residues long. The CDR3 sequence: CASSLFQRDRAYEQYF. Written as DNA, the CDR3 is TGTGCCAGCAGTTTATTTCAGCGAGACAGAGCCTACGAGCAGTACTTC.

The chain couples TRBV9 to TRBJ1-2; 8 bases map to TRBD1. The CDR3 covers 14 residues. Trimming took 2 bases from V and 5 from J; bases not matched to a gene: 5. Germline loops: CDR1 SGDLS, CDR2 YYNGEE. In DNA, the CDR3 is TGTGCCAGCAGCGTCGGACAGGGACCGTATGGCTACACCTTC. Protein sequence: CASSVGQGPYGYTF.

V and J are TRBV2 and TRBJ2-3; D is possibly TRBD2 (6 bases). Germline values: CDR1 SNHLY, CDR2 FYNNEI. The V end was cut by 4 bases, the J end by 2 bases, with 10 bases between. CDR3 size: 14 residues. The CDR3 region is CASSAEGLTDTQYF. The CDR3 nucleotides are TGTGCCAGCAGTGCGGAGGGGCTCACAGATACGCAGTATTTT.

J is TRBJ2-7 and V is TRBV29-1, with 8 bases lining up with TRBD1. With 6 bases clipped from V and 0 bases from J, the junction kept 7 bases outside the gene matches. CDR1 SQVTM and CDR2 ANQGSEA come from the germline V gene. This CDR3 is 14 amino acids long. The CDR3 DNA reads TGCAGCGTCCCGTGGACAGGGCTCTCCTACGAGCAGTACTTC. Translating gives CSVPWTGLSYEQYF.

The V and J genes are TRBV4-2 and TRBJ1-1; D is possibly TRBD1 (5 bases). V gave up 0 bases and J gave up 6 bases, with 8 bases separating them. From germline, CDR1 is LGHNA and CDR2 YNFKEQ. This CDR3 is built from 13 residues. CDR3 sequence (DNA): TGTGCCAGCAGCCAAGATACGGGGGCTGAAGCTTTCTTT. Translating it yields CASSQDTGAEAFF.

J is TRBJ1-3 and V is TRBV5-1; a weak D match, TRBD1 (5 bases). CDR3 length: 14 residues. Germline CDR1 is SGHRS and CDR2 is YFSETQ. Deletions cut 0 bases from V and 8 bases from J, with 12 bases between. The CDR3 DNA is TGCGCCAGCAGCTTGGGGCAGGGCGGTGACACCATATATTTT. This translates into CASSLGQGGDTIYF. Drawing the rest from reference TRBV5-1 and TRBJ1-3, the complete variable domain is KAGVTQTPRYLIKTRGQQVTLSCSPISGHRSVSWYQQTPGQGLQFLFEYFSETQRNKGNFPGRFSGRQFSNSRSEMNVSTLELGDSALYLCASSLGQGGDTIYFGEGSWLTVV.

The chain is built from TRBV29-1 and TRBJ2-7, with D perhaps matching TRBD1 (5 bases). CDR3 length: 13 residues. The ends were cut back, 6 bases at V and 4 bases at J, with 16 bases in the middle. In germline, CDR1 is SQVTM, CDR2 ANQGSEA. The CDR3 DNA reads TGCAGCGTCGTTAGTAGGGGTGGATACGAGCAGTACTTC. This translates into CSVVSRGGYEQYF.

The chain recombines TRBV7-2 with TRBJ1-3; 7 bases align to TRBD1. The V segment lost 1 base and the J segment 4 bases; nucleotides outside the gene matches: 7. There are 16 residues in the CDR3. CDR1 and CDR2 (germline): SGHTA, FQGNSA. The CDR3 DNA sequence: TGTGCCAGCAGCTTAGACAGGGGCCGCGTGGGAAACACCATATATTTT. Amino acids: CASSLDRGRVGNTIYF.

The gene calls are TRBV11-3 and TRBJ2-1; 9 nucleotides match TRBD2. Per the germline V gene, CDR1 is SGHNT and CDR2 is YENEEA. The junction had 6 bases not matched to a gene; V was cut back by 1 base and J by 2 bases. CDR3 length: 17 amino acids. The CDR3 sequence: CASSLVGLAGPYNEQFF. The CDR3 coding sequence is TGTGCCAGCAGCTTAGTTGGGCTAGCGGGACCCTACAATGAGCAGTTCTTC.

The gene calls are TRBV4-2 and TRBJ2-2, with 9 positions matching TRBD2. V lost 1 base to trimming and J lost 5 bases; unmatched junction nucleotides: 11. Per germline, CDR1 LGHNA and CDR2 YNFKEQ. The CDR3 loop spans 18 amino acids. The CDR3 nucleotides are TGTGCCAGCAGCCAAGCTCTGGCGGGAGGGCCGCGGACCGGGGAGCTGTTTTTT. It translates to CASSQALAGGPRTGELFF.

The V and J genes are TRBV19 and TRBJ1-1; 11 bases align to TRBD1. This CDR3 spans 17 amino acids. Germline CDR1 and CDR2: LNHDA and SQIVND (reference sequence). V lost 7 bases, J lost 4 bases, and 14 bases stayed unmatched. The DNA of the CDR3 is TGTGCCAGTAACTTTCTCCAGTCGGGACAGGGGGGCACTGAAGCTTTCTTT. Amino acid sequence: CASNFLQSGQGGTEAFF.

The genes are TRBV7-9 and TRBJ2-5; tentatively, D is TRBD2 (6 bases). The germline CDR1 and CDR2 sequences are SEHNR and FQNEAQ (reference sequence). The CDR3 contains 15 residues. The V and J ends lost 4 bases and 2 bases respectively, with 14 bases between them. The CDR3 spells CASSSPGGEQETQYF. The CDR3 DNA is TGTGCCAGCAGCTCCCCCGGGGGAGAACAAGAGACCCAGTACTTC. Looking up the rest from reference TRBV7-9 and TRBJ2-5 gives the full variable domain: DTGVSQNPRHKITKRGQNVTFRCDPISEHNRLYWYRQTLGQGPEFLTYFQNEAQLEKSRLLSDRFSAERPKGSFSTLEIQRTEQGDSAMYLCASSSPGGEQETQYFGPGTRLLVL.

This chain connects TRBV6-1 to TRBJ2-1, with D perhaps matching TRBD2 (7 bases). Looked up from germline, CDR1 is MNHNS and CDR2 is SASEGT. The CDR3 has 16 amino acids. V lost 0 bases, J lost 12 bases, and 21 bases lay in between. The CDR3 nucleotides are TGTGCCAGCAGTGAAGCGGTGGGGGGGGGCGCATCTGCGCAGTTCTTC. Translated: CASSEAVGGGASAQFF.

The CDR3 bases are TGTGCCAGCAGCGTAGGACAGGGCCCTACTGAAGCTTTCTTT. Protein sequence: CASSVGQGPTEAFF. The chain is built from TRBV9 and TRBJ1-1; 7 nucleotides line up with TRBD1. The CDR3 sequence is 14 residues long. The ends lost 0 bases at V and 5 bases at J; junction bases unmatched: 4. CDR1 is SGDLS, CDR2 YYNGEE, per germline.

The CDR3, as DNA: TGTGCCTGGGGGGACAGCTCCTACAATGAGCAGTTCTTC. It is translated as CAWGDSSYNEQFF. The chain uses TRBV30 and TRBJ2-1; 7 nucleotides align to TRBD1. After removal of 5 bases from V and 0 bases from J, the junction contained 1 base not matched to a gene. Per the germline V gene, CDR1 is GTSNPN and CDR2 is SVGIG (reference sequence). The CDR3 extends over 13 amino acids. The full variable domain, rest sourced from reference TRBV30 and TRBJ2-1, is SQTIHQWPATLVQPVGSPLSLECTVEGTSNPNLYWYRQAAGRGLQLLFYSVGIGQISSEVPQNLSASRPQDRQFILSSKKLLLSDSGFYLCAWGDSSYNEQFFGPGTRLTVL.

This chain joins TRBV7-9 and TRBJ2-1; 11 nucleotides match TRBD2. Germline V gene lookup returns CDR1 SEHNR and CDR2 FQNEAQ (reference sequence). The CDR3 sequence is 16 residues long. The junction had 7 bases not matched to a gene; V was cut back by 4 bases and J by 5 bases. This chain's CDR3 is CASSSILAGADNEQFF. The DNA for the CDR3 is TGTGCCAGCAGCTCAATACTAGCGGGAGCCGACAATGAGCAGTTCTTC.

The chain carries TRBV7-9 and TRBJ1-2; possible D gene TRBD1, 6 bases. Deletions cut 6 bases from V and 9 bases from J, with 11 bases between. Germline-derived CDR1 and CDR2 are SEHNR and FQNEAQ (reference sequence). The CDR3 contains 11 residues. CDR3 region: CASSQQGSYTF. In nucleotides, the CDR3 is TGTGCCAGCAGTCAACAGGGAAGCTACACCTTC.

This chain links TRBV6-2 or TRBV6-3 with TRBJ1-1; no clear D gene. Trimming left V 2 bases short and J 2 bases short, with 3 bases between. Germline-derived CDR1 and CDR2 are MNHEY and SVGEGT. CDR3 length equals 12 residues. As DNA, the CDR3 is TGTGCCAGCAGTTACCTCAACACTGAAGCTTTCTTT. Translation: CASSYLNTEAFF.

CDR3 loop: CASSKTGTEQFF. The CDR3 nucleotides read TGTGCCAGCAGCAAGACCGGGACAGAGCAGTTCTTC. The rearrangement uses TRBV2 and TRBJ2-1; D is perhaps TRBD1 (6 bases). The CDR3 covers 12 residues. V gave up 6 bases and J gave up 10 bases, with 13 bases separating them. CDR1 is SNHLY, CDR2 FYNNEI, per germline.

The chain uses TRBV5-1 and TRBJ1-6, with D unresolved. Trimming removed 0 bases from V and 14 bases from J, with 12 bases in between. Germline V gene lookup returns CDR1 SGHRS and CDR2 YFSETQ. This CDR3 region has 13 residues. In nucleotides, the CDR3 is TGCGCCAGCAGCTTGGACTTCGGTTCGACCCTCCACTTT. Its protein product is CASSLDFGSTLHF. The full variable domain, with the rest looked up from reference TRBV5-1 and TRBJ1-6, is KAGVTQTPRYLIKTRGQQVTLSCSPISGHRSVSWYQQTPGQGLQFLFEYFSETQRNKGNFPGRFSGRQFSNSRSEMNVSTLELGDSALYLCASSLDFGSTLHFGNGTRLTVT.

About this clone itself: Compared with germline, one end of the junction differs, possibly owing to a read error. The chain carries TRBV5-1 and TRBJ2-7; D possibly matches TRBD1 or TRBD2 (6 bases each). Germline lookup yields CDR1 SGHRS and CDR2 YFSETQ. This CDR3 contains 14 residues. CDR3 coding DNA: TGCGCCAGCAGTTTGGGGGGCCCGGAAGGCGAGCAGTACTTC. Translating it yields CASSLGGPEGEQYF.

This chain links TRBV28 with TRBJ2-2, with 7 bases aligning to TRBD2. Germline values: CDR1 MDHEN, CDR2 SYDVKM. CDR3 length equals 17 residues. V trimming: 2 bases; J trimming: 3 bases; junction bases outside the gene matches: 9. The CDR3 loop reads CASSLGSSGAYTGELFF. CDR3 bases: TGTGCCAGCAGTTTAGGGTCCAGCGGGGCTTACACCGGGGAGCTGTTTTTT.

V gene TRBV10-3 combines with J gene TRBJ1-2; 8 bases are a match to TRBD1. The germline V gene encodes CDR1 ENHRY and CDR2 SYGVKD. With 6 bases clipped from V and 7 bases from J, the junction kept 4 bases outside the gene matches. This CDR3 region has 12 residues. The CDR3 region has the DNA TGTGCCATCAGGGCAGGGGGCGGTGGCTACACCTTC. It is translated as CAIRAGGGGYTF.